This TCR beta chain is from a study of blood T cells in healthy people across ages. Germline-derived CDR1 and CDR2 are SGDLS and YYNGEE. The CDR3 sequence is 14 residues long. Between the trimmed V and J ends, which lost 0 bases and 1 base, there was a span of 7 bases. Study findings and constraints: Age brought a roughly linear fall in TCR beta diversity measured per million T cells.

Details on this clonotype: Antigen: not known.

The authors ran a second PCR of about 7 to 12 cycles using a sample-barcoded 5' primer and a J-beta primer mix. TCRdb reanalysed the 5' RACE reads using MiXCR and keeps one entry per CDR3 protein. Of some 1,800,000 distinct CDR3 sequences listed, roughly two fifths are singletons. Sequencing was done on a sample of blood. The rearrangement uses TRBV9 and TRBJ1-1, with D tentatively TRBD1 (5 bases). This clonotype was obtained from a human donor in good health. In DNA form, the CDR3 reads TGTGCCAGCAGCGTAGGGGACGAGAACACTGAAGCTTTCTTT. Residues: CASSVGDENTEAFF.